This T cell receptor (beta chain) was found in a study of T cells after yellow fever vaccination. For TCR, cDNA came from 5'RACE template switching, which added a universal primer site and UMIs. TCRdb reprocessed the 5' RACE reads via MiXCR and lists one record per CDR3 protein. The sample shows a few hundred thousand distinct CDR3 sequences, around 6.7% of them seen only once. V lost 4 bases and J 0 bases, leaving 13 bases between the germline ends. Germline V gene sequence: CDR1 KGHSH, CDR2 LQKENI. There are 16 residues in the CDR3. This clonotype was obtained from a man aged 30 to 45 who received the YFV17D yellow fever vaccine. The V and J genes are TRBV18 and TRBJ1-3; D gene uncertain. The material sequenced was CD4+ T cells sorted from PBMCs, taken on the day of the yellow fever booster vaccination. CDR3 amino acids: CASSRSGTSSGNTIYF. CDR3 nucleotides: TGTGCCAGCTCACGGTCCGGAACAAGCTCTGGAAACACCATATATTTT.